This T cell receptor (beta chain) was sequenced for a study of T cells in Graves' hyperthyroidism and ophthalmopathy. Whole-study findings and limits: Ophthalmopathy onset followed model prediction by a median around 6.9 months.

Germline CDR1 is MNHNS and CDR2 is SASEGT. The CDR3 is made up of 11 amino acids. Deletions cut 1 base from V and 8 bases from J, with 5 bases between. A word on this clonotype: What it binds is not known.

Amplification of TCR beta CDR3 regions used RNA as the template. Carried out on the TCR CDR3, a first-round RT-PCR used the HTBI primer set. TCRdb fed the multiplex PCR reads into MiXCR, producing one record per CDR3 protein. Of a few hundred thousand distinct CDR3 sequences listed, under 15% are singletons. Sequencing was performed on blood. The origin of this receptor is a woman aged 25 to 39 with Graves' hyperthyroidism. The rearrangement uses TRBV6-1 and TRBJ1-2; D remains unclear. CDR3: CASSEGLGYTF. The CDR3 DNA reads TGTGCCAGCAGTGAAGGACTGGGCTACACCTTC.